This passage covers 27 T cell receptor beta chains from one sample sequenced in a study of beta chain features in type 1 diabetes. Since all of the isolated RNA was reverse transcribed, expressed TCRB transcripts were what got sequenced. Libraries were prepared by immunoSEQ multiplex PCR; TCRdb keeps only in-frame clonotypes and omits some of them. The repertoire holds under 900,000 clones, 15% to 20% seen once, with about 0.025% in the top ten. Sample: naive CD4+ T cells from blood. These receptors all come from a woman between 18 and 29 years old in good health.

CDR3 nucleotide sequence: TGTGCCAGCTCACCAGGGGACTCTCAGCCCCAGCATTTT. It specifies CASSPGDSQPQHF. V and J are TRBV18 and TRBJ1-5; D may be TRBD1 (5 bases). The V end was cut by 2 bases, the J end by 6 bases, with 8 bases between. CDR1 is KGHSH and CDR2 is LQKENI in the germline V gene. This CDR3 has 13 residues.

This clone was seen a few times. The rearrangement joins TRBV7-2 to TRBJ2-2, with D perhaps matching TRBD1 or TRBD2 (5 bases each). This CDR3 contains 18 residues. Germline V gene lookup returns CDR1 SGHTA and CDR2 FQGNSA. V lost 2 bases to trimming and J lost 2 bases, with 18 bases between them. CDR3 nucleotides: TGTGCCAGCAGCTTAAGGGGATTGTCTAGCACCAACACCGGGGAGCTGTTTTTT. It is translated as CASSLRGLSSTNTGELFF.

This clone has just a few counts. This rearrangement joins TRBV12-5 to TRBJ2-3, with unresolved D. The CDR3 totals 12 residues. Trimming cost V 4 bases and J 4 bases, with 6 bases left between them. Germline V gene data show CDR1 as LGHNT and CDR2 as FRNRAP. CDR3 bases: TGTGCTAGTGGTTCCCGATCAGATACGCAGTATTTT. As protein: CASGSRSDTQYF.

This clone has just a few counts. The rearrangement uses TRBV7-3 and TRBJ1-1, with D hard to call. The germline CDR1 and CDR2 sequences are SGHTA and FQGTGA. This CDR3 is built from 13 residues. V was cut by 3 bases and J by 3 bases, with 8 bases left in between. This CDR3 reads CASSFSAYTEAFF. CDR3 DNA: TGTGCCAGCAGCTTCAGCGCTTACACTGAAGCTTTCTTT.

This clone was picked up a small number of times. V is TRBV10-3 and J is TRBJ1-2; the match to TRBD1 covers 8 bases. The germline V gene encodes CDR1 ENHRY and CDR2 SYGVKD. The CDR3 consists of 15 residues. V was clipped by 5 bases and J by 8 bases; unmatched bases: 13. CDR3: CAISPTGQDTFGYTF. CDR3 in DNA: TGTGCCATCAGTCCCACGGGACAGGATACCTTCGGCTACACCTTC.

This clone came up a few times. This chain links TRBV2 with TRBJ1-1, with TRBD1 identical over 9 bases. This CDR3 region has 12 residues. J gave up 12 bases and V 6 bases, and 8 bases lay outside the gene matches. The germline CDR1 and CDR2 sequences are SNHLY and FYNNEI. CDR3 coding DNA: TGTGCCAGCAGCACCGGGACAGGGAAACCTTTCTTT. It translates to CASSTGTGKPFF.

Here the CDR3 DNA reads TGTGCCAGCAGCTTAAGGGCCAACTCTGGGGCCAACGTCCTGACTTTC. This sequence encodes CASSLRANSGANVLTF. The chain recombines TRBV7-2 with TRBJ2-6; no reliable D call. Trimming left V 2 bases short and J 0 bases short, with 8 bases between. The germline gives CDR1 SGHTA, CDR2 FQGNSA. The CDR3 extends over 16 amino acids.

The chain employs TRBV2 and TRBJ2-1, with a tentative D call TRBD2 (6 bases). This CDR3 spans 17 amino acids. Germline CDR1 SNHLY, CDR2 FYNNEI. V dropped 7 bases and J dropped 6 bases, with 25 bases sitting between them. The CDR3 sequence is CASTQRVARARGNEQFF. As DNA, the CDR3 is TGTGCCAGCACCCAGCGGGTCGCCAGGGCAAGGGGCAATGAGCAGTTCTTC.

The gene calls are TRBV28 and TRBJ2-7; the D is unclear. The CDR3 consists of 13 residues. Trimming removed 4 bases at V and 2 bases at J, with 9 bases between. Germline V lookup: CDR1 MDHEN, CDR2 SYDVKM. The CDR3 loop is CASSSARPYEQYF. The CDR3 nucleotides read TGTGCCAGCAGTTCCGCCAGACCCTACGAGCAGTACTTC.

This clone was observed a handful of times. As DNA, the CDR3 is TGTGCCAGCAGCCGATCCGGGACTATATACACCGGGGAGCTGTTTTTT. As protein: CASSRSGTIYTGELFF. The J gene is TRBJ2-2, the V gene TRBV7-9; 7 bases fit TRBD2. The J segment lost 3 bases and the V segment lost 5 bases, leaving 9 bases of the junction unmatched. The germline V gene has CDR1 SEHNR and CDR2 FQNEAQ (reference sequence). The CDR3 spans 16 residues.

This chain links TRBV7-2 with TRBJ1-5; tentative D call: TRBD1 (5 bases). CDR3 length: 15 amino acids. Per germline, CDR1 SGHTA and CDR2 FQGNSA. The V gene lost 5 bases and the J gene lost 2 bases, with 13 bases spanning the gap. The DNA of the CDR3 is TGTGCCAGCAGCCAAGGGCAGGGAGGCAATCAGCCCCAGCATTTT. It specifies CASSQGQGGNQPQHF.

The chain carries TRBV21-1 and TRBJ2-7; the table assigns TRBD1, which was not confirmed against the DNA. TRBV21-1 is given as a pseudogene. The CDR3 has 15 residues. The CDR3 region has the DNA TGTGCCAGCAGCAGCGACGGGGACAGGGGACGCGAGCAGTACTTC. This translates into CASSSDGDRGREQYF.

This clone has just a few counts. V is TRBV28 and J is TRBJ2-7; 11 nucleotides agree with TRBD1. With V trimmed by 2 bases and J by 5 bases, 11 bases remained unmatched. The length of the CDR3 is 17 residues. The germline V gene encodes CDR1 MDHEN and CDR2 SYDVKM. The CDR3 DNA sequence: TGTGCCAGCAGTTTACCTGGGATCGGACAGGGGGCCCACGAGCAGTACTTC. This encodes CASSLPGIGQGAHEQYF.

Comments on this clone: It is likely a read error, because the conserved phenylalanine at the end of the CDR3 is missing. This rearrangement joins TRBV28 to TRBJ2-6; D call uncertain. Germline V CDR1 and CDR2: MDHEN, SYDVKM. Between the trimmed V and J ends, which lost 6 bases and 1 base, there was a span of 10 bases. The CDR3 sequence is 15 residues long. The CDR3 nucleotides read TGTGCCAGCAGCCGCGCCTCATCTGGGGCCAACGTCCTGACTTCC. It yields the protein CASSRASSGANVLTS.

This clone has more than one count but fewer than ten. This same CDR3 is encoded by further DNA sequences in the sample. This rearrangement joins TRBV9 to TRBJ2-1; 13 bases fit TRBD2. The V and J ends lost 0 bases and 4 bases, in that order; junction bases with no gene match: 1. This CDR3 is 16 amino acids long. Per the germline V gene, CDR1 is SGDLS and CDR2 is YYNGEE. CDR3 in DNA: TGTGCCAGCAGCGTAGGGGGACTAGCGGGGTACAATGAGCAGTTCTTC. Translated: CASSVGGLAGYNEQFF.

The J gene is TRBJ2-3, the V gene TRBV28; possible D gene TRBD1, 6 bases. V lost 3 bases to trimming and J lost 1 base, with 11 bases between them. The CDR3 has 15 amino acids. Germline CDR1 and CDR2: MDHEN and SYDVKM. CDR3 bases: TGTGCCAGCAGTTTCGGGTCAGGGGGCACAGATACGCAGTATTTT. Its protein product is CASSFGSGGTDTQYF.

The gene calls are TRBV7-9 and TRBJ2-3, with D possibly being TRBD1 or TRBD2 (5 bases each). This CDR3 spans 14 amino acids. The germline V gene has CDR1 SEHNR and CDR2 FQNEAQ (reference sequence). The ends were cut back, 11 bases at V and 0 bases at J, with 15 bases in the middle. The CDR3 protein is CAYNGGASTDTQYF. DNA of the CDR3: TGTGCCTACAATGGGGGAGCTAGCACAGATACGCAGTATTTT.

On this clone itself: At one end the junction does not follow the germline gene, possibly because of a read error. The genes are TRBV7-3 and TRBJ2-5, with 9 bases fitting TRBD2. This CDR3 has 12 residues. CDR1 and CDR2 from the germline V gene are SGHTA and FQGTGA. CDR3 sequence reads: CASSLPGTSPHF. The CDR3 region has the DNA TGTGCCAGCAGCTTACCAGGGACTAGCCCTCACTTC. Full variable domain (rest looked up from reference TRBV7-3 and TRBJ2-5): GAGVSQTPSNKVTEKGKYVELRCDPISGHTALYWYRQSLGQGPEFLIYFQGTGAADDSGLPNDRFFAVRPEGSVSTLKIQRTERGDSAVYLCASSLPGTSPHFGPGTRLLVL.

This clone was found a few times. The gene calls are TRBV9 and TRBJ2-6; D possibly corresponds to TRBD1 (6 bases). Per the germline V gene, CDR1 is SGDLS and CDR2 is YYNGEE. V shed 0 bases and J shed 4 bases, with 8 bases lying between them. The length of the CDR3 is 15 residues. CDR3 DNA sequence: TGTGCCAGCAGCGTAGAGGGGGTCGGGGCCAACGTCCTGACTTTC. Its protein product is CASSVEGVGANVLTF.

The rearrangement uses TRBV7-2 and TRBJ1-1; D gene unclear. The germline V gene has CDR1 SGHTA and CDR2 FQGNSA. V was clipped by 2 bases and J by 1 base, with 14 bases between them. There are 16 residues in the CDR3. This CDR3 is CASSLSAGWRNTEAFF. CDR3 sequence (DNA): TGTGCCAGCAGCTTATCGGCGGGATGGCGGAACACTGAAGCTTTCTTT.

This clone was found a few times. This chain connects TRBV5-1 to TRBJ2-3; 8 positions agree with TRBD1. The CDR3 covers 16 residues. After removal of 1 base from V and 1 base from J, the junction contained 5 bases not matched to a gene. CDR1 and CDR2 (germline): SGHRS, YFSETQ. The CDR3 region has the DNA TGCGCCAGCAGCTTGCCGGGACAGGTCGGCACAGATACGCAGTATTTT. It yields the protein CASSLPGQVGTDTQYF.

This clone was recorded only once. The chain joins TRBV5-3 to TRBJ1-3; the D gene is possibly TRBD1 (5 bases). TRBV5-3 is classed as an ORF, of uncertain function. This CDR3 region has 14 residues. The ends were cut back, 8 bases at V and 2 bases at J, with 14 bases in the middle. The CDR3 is CASSRDGAGNTIYF. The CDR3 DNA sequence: TGTGCCAGCAGCCGGGACGGGGCTGGAAACACCATATATTTT.

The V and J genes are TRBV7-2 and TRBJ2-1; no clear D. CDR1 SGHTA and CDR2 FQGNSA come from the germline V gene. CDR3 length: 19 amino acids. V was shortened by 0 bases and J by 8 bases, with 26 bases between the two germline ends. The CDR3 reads CASSLAHSGRAPRRDEQFF. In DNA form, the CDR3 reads TGTGCCAGCAGCTTAGCTCACTCAGGCCGAGCGCCCAGACGGGATGAGCAGTTCTTC.

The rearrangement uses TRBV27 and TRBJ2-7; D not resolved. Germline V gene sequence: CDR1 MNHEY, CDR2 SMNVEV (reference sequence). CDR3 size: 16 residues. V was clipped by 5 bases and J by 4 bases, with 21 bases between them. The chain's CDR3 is CASSTRHQTSGYEQYF. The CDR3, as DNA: TGTGCCAGCAGTACGCGCCACCAGACGAGTGGTTACGAGCAGTACTTC.

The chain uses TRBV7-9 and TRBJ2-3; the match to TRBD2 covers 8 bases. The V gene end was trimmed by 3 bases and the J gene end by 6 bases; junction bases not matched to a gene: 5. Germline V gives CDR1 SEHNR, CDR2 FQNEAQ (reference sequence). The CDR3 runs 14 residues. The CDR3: CASSFSGILDTQYF. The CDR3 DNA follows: TGTGCCAGCAGCTTTAGCGGGATTCTGGATACGCAGTATTTT. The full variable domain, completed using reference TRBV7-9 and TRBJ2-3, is DTGVSQNPRHKITKRGQNVTFRCDPISEHNRLYWYRQTLGQGPEFLTYFQNEAQLEKSRLLSDRFSAERPKGSFSTLEIQRTEQGDSAMYLCASSFSGILDTQYFGPGTRLTVL.

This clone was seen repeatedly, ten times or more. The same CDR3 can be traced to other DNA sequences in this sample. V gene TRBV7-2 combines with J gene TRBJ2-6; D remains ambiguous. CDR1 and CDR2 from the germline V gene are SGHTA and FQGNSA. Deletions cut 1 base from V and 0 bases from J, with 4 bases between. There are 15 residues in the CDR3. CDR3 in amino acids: CASSLVSSGANVLTF. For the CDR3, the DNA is TGTGCCAGCAGCTTAGTGAGCTCTGGGGCCAACGTCCTGACTTTC.

The CDR3 loop is CSVTNLNTEAFF. In DNA form, the CDR3 reads TGCAGCGTTACGAACCTGAACACTGAAGCTTTCTTT. The rearrangement uses TRBV29-1 and TRBJ1-1; D ambiguous. The V end lost 5 bases, the J end lost 0 bases, and 7 bases lay between the germline ends. This CDR3 comprises 12 residues. Germline values: CDR1 SQVTM, CDR2 ANQGSEA.